Sequencing of this T cell receptor beta chain was carried out in a study of T cells in Graves' hyperthyroidism and ophthalmopathy. Study results and limitations: Most clonotypes expanded in the thyroid (above 0.001) were also present in blood. From stable hyperthyroidism, ophthalmopathy was set apart by a 13 V-J model.

RNA transcripts provided the source from which TCR beta CDR3 regions were amplified. Using the HTBI primer set, a first-round RT-PCR was run on the TCR CDR3. MiXCR, run by TCRdb on the multiplex PCR reads, gives a single entry per CDR3 protein. This table holds fewer than 550,000 distinct CDR3 sequences, around 16% found once. This clonotype was found many times. What it binds is unknown. Graves' hyperthyroidism showing no ophthalmopathy progression within 18 months was considered stable. Among the patients, aged 18 to 65, hyperthyroidism was newly diagnosed and had lasted under 2 months. Sequencing was performed on blood. The clonotype originates from a woman under 30 with Graves' hyperthyroidism.

As DNA, the CDR3 is TGCAGCGCCCTGACTGAGGGGGACACCGGGGAGCTGTTTTTT. Translation: CSALTEGDTGELFF. The V call is TRBV29-1, the J call TRBJ2-2; D is perhaps TRBD1 (6 bases). The CDR3 runs to 14 residues. CDR1 and CDR2 (germline): SQVTM, ANQGSEA. V lost 7 bases, J lost 3 bases, and 15 bases lay in between.